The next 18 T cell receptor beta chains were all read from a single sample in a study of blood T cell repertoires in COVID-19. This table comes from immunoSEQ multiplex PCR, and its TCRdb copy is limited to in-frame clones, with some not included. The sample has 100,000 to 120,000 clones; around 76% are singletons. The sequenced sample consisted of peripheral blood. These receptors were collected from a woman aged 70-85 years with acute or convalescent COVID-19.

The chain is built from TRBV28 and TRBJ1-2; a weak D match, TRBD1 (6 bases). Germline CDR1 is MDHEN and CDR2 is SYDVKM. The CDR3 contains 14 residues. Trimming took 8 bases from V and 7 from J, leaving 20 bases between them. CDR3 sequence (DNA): TGTGCCAGCCTCCCTGGGGGGGGCGCTGGTGGCTACACCTTC. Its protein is CASLPGGGAGGYTF.

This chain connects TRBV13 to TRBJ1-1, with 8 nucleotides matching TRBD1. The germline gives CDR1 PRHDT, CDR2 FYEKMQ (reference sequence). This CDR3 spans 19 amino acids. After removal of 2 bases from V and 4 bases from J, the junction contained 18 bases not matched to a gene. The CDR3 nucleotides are TGTGCCAGCAGCTTAATATACGGCGATTCGCAGGGGGCGGGCACTGAAGCTTTCTTT. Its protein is CASSLIYGDSQGAGTEAFF.

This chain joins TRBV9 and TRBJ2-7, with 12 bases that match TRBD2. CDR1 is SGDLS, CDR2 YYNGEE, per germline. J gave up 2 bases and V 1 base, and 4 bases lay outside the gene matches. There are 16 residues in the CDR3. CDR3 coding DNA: TGTGCCAGCAGCGTAAGTGGGACTAGCGGGCCCTACGAGCAGTACTTC. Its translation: CASSVSGTSGPYEQYF. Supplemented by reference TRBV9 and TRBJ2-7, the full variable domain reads DSGVTQTPKHLITATGQRVTLRCSPRSGDLSVYWYQQSLDQGLQFLIQYYNGEERAKGNILERFSAQQFPDLHSELNLSSLELGDSALYFCASSVSGTSGPYEQYFGPGTRLTVT.

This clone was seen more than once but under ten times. The CDR3 sequence is CASSRRTGSNEKLFF. The CDR3 nucleotides read TGTGCCAGCAGCCGCAGGACAGGGAGTAATGAAAAACTGTTTTTT. The V and J genes are TRBV7-2 and TRBJ1-4; TRBD1 matches at 8 bases. The CDR3 is 15 residues long. Germline V CDR1 and CDR2: SGHTA, FQGNSA. The junction had 6 bases not matched to a gene; V was cut back by 5 bases and J by 4 bases. Variable domain in full (rest from reference TRBV7-2 and TRBJ1-4): GAGVSQSPSNKVTEKGKDVELRCDPISGHTALYWYRQSLGQGLEFLIYFQGNSAPDKSGLPSDRFSAERTGGSVSTLTIQRTQQEDSAVYLCASSRRTGSNEKLFFGSGTQLSVL.

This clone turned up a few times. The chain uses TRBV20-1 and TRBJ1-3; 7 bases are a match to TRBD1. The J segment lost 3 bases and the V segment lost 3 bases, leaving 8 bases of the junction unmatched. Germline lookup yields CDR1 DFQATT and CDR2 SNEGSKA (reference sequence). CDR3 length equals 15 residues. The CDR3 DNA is TGCAGTGCTAGTGACAGGGTTATTAGTGGAAACACCATATATTTT. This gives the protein CSASDRVISGNTIYF.

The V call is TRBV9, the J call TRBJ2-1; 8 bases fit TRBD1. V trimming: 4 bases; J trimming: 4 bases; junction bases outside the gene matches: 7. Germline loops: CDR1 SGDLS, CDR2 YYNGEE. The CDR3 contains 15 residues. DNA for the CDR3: TGTGCCAGCAGCAACCGGGACAGGCAGTACAATGAGCAGTTCTTC. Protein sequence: CASSNRDRQYNEQFF. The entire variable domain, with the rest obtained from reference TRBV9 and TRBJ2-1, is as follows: DSGVTQTPKHLITATGQRVTLRCSPRSGDLSVYWYQQSLDQGLQFLIQYYNGEERAKGNILERFSAQQFPDLHSELNLSSLELGDSALYFCASSNRDRQYNEQFFGPGTRLTVL.

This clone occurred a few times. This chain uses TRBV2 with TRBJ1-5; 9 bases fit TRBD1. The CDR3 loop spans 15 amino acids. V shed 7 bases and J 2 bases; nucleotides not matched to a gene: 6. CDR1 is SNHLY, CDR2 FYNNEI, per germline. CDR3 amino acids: CASNTGGRGNQPQHF. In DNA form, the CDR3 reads TGTGCCAGCAACACAGGGGGCCGGGGCAATCAGCCCCAGCATTTT.

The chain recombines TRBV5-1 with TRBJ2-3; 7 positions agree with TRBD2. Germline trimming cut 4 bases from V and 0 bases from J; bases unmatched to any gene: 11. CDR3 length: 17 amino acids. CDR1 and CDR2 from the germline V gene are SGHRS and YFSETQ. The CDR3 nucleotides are TGCGCCAGCAGCCGGGGGAGGGGTGAGGGGAGCACAGATACGCAGTATTTT. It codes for CASSRGRGEGSTDTQYF.

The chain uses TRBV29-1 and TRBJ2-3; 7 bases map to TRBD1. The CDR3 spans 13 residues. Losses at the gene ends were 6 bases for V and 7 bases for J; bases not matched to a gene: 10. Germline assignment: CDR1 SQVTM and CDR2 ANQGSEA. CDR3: CSVSGQNPNTQYF. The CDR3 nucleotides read TGCAGCGTCTCGGGACAGAACCCTAATACGCAGTATTTT.

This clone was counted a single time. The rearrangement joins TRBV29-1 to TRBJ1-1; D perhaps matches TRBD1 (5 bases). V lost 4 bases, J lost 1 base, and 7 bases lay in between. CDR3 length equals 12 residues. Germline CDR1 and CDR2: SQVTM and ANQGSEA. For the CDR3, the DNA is TGCAGCGTTGCCAGGGCGAACACTGAAGCTTTCTTT. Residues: CSVARANTEAFF.

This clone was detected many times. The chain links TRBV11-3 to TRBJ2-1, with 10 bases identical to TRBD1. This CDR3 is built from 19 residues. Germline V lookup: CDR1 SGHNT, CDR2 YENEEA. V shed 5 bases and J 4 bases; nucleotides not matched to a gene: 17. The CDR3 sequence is CASSTRGGQGPSGYNEQFF. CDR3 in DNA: TGTGCCAGCAGCACCCGGGGGGGACAGGGGCCCTCGGGTTACAATGAGCAGTTCTTC.

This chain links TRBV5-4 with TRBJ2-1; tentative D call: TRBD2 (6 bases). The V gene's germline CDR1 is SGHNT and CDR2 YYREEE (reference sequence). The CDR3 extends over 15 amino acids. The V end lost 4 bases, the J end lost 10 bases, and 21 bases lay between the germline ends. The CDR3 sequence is CASSPNIREKWEQFF. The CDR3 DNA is TGTGCCAGCAGCCCTAACATCCGGGAGAAATGGGAGCAGTTCTTC.

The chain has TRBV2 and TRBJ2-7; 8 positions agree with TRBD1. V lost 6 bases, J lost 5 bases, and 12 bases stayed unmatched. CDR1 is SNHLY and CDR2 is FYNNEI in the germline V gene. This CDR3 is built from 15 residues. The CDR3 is CASRPGGVASHEQYF. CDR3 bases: TGTGCCAGCAGACCAGGGGGCGTTGCTTCCCACGAGCAGTACTTC.

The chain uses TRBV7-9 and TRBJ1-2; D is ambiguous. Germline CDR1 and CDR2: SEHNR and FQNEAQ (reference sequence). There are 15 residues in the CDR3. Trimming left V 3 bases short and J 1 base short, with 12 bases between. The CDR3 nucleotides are TGTGCCAGCAGCTTGTCCGGGATGTTTAACTATGGCTACACCTTC. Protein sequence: CASSLSGMFNYGYTF.

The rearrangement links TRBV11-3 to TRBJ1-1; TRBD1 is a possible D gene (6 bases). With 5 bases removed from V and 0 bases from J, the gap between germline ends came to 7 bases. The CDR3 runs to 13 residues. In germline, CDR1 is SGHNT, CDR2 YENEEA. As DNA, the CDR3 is TGTGCCAGCAGCAGGACAGTGAACACTGAAGCTTTCTTT. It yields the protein CASSRTVNTEAFF.

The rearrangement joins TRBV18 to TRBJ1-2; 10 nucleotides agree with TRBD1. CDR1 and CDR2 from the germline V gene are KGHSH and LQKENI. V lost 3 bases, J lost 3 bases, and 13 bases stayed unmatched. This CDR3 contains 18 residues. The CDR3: CASSPTQTGGGNYYGYTF. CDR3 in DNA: TGTGCCAGCTCACCGACCCAGACAGGGGGCGGCAACTACTATGGCTACACCTTC.

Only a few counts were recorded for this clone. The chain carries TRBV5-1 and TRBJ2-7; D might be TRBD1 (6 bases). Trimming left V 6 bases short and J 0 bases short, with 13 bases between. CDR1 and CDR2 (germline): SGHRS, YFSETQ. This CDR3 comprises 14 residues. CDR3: CASTSGTSSYEQYF. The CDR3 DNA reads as TGCGCCAGCACCTCCGGGACAAGCTCCTACGAGCAGTACTTC. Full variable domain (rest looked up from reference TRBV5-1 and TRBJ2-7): KAGVTQTPRYLIKTRGQQVTLSCSPISGHRSVSWYQQTPGQGLQFLFEYFSETQRNKGNFPGRFSGRQFSNSRSEMNVSTLELGDSALYLCASTSGTSSYEQYFGPGTRLTVT.

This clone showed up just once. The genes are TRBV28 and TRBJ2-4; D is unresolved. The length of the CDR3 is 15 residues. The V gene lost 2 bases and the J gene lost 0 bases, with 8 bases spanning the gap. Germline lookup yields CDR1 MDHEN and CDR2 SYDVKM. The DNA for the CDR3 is TGTGCCAGCAGTTTAGCAGTCCTAGCCAAAAACATTCAGTACTTC. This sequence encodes CASSLAVLAKNIQYF.